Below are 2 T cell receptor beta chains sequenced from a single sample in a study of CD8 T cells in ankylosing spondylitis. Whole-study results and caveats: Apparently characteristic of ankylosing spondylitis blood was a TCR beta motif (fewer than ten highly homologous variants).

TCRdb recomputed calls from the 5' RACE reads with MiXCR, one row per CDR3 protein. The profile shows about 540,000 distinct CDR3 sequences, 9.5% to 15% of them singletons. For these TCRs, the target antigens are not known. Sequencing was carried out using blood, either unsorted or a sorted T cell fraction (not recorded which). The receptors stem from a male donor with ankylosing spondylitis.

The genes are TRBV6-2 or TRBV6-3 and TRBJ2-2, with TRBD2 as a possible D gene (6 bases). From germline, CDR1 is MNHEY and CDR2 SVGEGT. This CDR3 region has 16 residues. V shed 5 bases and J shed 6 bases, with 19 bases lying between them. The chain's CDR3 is CASSLTAGLPAGELFF. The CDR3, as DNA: TGTGCCAGCAGTCTTACGGCGGGGTTGCCAGCCGGGGAGCTGTTTTTT.

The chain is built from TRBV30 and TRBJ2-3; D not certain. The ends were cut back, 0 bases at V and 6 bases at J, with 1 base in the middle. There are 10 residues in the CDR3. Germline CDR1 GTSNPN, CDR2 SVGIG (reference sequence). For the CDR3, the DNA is TGTGCCTGGAGTGTTGATACGCAGTATTTT. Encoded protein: CAWSVDTQYF.